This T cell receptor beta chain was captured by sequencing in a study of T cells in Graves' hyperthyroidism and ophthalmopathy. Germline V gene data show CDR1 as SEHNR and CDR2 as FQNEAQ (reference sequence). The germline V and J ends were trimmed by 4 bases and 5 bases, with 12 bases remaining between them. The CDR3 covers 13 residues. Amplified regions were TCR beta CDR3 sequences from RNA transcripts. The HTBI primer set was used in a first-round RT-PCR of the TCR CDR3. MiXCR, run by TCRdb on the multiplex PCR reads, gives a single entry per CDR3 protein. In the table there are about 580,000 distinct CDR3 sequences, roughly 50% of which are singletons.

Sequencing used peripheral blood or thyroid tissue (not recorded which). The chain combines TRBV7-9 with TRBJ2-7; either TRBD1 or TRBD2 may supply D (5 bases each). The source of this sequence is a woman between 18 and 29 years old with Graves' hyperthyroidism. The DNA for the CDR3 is TGTGCCAGCAGCTGGGGTAGGGACCACGAGCAGTACTTC. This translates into CASSWGRDHEQYF.